This T cell receptor (beta chain) was captured by sequencing in a study of blood T cell repertoires in COVID-19. The overall study: The study drew acute and convalescent COVID-19 samples from the United States, Italy and Spain. The analysed material was cDNA or gDNA that came from T cells, B-cell-depleted T cells, or PBMCs.

Methods used by the authors: Using reference gene primer amplification, nucleated cell counts were estimated. Clones were sequenced by immunoSEQ multiplex PCR, and TCRdb holds only the in-frame ones, with some missing. From that table come the V and J calls and clone size; the DNA was used to work out D and trimming. The sample has tens of thousands of clones, 80% to 90% seen once. CDR3 length: 11 amino acids. Per the germline V gene, CDR1 is MDHEN and CDR2 is SYDVKM. The ends were cut back, 9 bases at V and 3 bases at J, with 9 bases in the middle. This TCR came from a man in his sixties with active or convalescent COVID-19. The chain recombines TRBV28 with TRBJ2-7; D perhaps matches TRBD2 (5 bases). Material for sequencing was peripheral blood. CDR3 nucleotide sequence: TGTGCCAGTGGACTGAACTACGAGCAGTACTTC. It specifies CASGLNYEQYF.